The clone carrying this T cell receptor beta chain occurred many times. The V gene's germline CDR1 is MNHNY and CDR2 SVGAGI (reference sequence). There are 17 residues in the CDR3. J was trimmed by 2 bases and V by 5 bases; bases with no gene match: 14. This sample was included in a study of early T cells in non-severe SARS-CoV-2 infection. TCRdb independently ran MiXCR on the 5' RACE reads; one entry per CDR3 protein. The sample lists approximately 35,000 distinct CDR3 sequences, 5% to 6% occurring once. This chain joins TRBV6-6 and TRBJ1-1, with 7 nucleotides matching TRBD1. The source is an adult who was a healthcare worker with PCR-confirmed SARS-CoV-2 infection or an uninfected control (not recorded which). The material sequenced was whole blood. CDR3 loop: CASSEEQGLLPNTEAFF. CDR3 sequence (DNA): TGTGCCAGCAGTGAAGAACAGGGGCTCCTCCCAAACACTGAAGCTTTCTTT.